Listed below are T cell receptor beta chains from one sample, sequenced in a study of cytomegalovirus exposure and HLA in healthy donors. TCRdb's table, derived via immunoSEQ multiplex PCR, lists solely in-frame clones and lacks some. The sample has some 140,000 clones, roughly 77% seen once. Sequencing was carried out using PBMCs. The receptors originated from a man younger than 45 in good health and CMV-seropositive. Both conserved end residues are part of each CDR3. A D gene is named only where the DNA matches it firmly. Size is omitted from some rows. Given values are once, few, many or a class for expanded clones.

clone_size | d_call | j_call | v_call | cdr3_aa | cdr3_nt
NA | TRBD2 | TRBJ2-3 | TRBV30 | CAWSDAASGRLTDTQYF | TGTGCCTGGAGCGACGCGGCTAGCGGGAGGCTTACAGATACGCAGTATTTT
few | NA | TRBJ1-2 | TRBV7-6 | CASSLERGSGYTF | TGTGCCAGCAGCTTAGAAAGGGGCTCGGGCTACACCTTC
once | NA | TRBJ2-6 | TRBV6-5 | CASSYLSSGANVLTF | TGTGCCAGCAGTTACCTCTCCTCTGGGGCCAACGTCCTGACTTTC
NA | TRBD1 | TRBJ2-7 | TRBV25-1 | CASRGHFGTGDNSYEQYF | TGTGCCAGCAGAGGGCATTTTGGGACAGGGGATAATTCCTACGAGCAGTACTTC
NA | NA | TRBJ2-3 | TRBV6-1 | CASSLNTDTRYF | TGTGCCAGCAGCCTTAACACAGATACGCGGTATTTT
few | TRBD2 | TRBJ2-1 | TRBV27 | CASNLGAGLAQNEQFF | TGTGCCAGCAACCTAGGGGCGGGACTAGCGCAGAATGAGCAGTTCTTC
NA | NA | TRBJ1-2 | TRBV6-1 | CASSGGAGPYGYTF | TGTGCCAGCAGTGGCGGGGCCGGCCCCTATGGCTACACCTTC
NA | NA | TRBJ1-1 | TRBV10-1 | CASSESVGGRTEAFF | TGCGCCAGCAGTGAGTCGGTCGGGGGGCGGACTGAAGCTTTCTTT
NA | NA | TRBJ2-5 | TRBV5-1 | CASSLGGAGGETQYF | TGCGCCAGCAGCTTGGGAGGGGCAGGAGGGGAGACCCAGTACTTC
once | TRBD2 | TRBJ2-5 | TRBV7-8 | CASSRGTSGPTETQYF | TGTGCCAGCAGCCGAGGGACTAGCGGGCCCACGGAGACCCAGTACTTC
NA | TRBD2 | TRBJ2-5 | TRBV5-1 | CASSLAGTIETQYF | TGCGCCAGCAGCCTCGCCGGGACTATAGAGACCCAGTACTTC
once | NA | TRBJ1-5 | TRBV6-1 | CASSEVGGGDRQPQHF | TGTGCCAGCAGTGAAGTGGGAGGGGGTGATCGCCAGCCCCAGCATTTT
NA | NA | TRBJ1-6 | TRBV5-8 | CASSLMGAPLHF | TGTGCCAGCAGCTTGATGGGAGCACCCCTCCACTTT
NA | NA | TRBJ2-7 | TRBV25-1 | CASSDPVTEQYF | TGTGCCAGCAGTGATCCGGTAACCGAGCAGTACTTC
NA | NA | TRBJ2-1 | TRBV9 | CASSVALSASSYNEQFF | TGTGCCAGCAGCGTAGCCCTTAGCGCAAGCTCCTACAATGAGCAGTTCTTC
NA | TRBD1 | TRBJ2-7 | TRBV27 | CASSSGQVYYEQYF | TGTGCCAGCAGTTCGGGACAGGTCTATTACGAGCAGTACTTC
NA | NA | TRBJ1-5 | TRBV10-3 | CAISEPTGGNQPQHF | TGTGCCATCAGTGAGCCCACAGGAGGCAATCAGCCCCAGCATTTT
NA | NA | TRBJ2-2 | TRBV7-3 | CASSILTGELFF | TGTGCCAGCAGCATATTAACCGGGGAGCTGTTTTTT
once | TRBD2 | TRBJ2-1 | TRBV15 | CATSREAGVGNEQFF | TGTGCCACCAGCAGAGAGGCGGGGGTTGGTAATGAGCAGTTCTTC
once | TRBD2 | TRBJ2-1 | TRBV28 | CASSSLGSGGFNEQFF | TGTGCCAGCAGTTCCCTAGGCAGCGGGGGCTTCAATGAGCAGTTCTTC
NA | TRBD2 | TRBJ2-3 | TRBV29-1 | CSVETSGSTDTQYF | TGCAGCGTAGAGACTAGCGGGAGCACAGATACGCAGTATTTT
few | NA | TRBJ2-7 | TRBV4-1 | CASSQVSGAYEQYF | TGCGCCAGCAGCCAAGTGTCGGGGGCCTACGAGCAGTACTTC
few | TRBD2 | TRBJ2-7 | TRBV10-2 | CASSELAGGPGEQYF | TGCGCCAGCAGTGAGTTGGCGGGAGGGCCGGGTGAGCAGTACTTC
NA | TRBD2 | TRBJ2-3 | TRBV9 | CASSASIGTSGTDTQYF | TGTGCCAGCAGCGCCTCAATTGGGACTAGCGGCACAGATACGCAGTATTTT
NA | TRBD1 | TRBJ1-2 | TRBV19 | CASSVTGAHGYTF | TGTGCCAGTAGTGTAACAGGGGCCCATGGCTACACCTTC
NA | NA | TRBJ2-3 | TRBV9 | CASSPLLESTDTQYF | TGTGCCAGCAGCCCCCTACTAGAAAGCACAGATACGCAGTATTTT
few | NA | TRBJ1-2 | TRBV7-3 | CASDPGTNYGYTF | TGTGCCAGCGACCCCGGGACAAACTATGGCTACACCTTC
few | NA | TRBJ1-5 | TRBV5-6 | CASSNRPDQPQHF | TGTGCCAGCAGCAACAGGCCCGATCAGCCCCAGCATTTT
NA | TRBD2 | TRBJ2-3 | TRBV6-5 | CASSSSDLLAGAVKYF | TGTGCCAGCAGTTCCTCCGATCTTCTAGCGGGGGCGGTAAAGTATTTT
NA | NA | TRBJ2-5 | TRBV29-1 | CSVDRDWQETQYF | TGCAGCGTCGATCGGGACTGGCAAGAGACCCAGTACTTC
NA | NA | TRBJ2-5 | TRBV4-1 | CASSQSPRSETQYF | TGCGCCAGCAGCCAATCTCCGCGCTCAGAGACCCAGTACTTC
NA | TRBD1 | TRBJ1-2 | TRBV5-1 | CASSLGGGRTGYGYTF | TGCGCCAGCAGCTTGGGCGGAGGTAGGACAGGCTATGGCTACACCTTC
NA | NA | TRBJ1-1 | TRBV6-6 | CASRFSRGGDTEAFF | TGTGCCAGCAGGTTTTCAAGAGGGGGGGACACTGAAGCTTTCTTT